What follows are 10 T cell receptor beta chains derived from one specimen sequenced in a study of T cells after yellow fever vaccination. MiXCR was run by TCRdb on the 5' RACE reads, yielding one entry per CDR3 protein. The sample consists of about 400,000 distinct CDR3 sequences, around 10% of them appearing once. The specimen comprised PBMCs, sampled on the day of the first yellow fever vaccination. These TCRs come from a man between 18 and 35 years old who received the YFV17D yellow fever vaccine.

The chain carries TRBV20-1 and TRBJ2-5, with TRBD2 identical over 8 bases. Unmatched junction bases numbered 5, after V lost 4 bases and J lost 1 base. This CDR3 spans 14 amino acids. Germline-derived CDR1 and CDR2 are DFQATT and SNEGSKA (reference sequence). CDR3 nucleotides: TGCAGTGCTATGGGGACTAGGTCCCAAGAGACCCAGTACTTC. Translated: CSAMGTRSQETQYF.

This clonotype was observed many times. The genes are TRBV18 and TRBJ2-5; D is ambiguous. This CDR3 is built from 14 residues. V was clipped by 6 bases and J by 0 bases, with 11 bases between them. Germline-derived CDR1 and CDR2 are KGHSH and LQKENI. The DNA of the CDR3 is TGTGCCAGCTCGTCGTACGGTCACCAAGAGACCCAGTACTTC. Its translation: CASSSYGHQETQYF. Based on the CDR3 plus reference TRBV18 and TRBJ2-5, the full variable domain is NAGVMQNPRHLVRRRGQEARLRCSPMKGHSHVYWYRQLPEEGLKFMVYLQKENIIDESGMPKERFSAEFPKEGPSILRIQQVVRGDSAAYFCASSSYGHQETQYFGPGTRLLVL.

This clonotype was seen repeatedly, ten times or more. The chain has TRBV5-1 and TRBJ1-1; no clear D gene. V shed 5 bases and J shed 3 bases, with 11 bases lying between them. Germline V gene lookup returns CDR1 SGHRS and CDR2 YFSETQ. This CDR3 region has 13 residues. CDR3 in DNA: TGCGCCAGCAGAAGCAGGAGGGACACTGAAGCTTTCTTT. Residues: CASRSRRDTEAFF.

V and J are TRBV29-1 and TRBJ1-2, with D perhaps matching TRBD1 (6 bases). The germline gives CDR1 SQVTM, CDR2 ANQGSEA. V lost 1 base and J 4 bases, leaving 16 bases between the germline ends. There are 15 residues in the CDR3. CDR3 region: CSVEGWGDMSYGYTF. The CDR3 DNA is TGCAGCGTTGAAGGGTGGGGGGACATGAGCTATGGCTACACCTTC.

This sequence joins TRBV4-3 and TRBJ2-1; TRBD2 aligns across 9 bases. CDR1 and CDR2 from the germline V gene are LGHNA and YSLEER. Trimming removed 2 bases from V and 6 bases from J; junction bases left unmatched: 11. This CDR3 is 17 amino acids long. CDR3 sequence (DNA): TGCGCCAGCAGCCAAAGGCTAAGAGCGGGGGGTTCCAATGAGCAGTTCTTC. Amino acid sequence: CASSQRLRAGGSNEQFF.

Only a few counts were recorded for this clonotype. CDR3 sequence (DNA): TGCGCCAGCAGCCAACTAGCGGGTCAGGACGAGCAGTACTTC. Amino acids: CASSQLAGQDEQYF. J is TRBJ2-7 and V is TRBV5-1; 9 bases are a match to TRBD2. Germline CDR1 and CDR2: SGHRS and YFSETQ. The trim removed 4 bases at V and 5 bases at J, leaving 7 bases unmatched. The CDR3 has 14 residues.

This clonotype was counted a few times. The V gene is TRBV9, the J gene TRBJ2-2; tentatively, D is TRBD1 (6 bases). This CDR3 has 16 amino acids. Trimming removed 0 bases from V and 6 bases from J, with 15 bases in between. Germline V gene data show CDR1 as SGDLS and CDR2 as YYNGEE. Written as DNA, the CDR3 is TGTGCCAGCAGCGTAGCTTCCGGACAGACCTCCGGGGAGCTGTTTTTT. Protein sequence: CASSVASGQTSGELFF.

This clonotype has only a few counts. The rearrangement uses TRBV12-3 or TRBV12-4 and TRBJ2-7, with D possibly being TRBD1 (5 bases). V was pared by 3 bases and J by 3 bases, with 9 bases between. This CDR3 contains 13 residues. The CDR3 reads CASSLGGHYEQYV. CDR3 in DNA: TGTGCCAGCAGTTTGGGTGGACACTACGAGCAGTACGTC.

CDR3 sequence reads: CASSSLDDTQYF. Written as DNA, the CDR3 is TGTGCCAGCAGTTCCCTGGATGATACGCAGTATTTT. The rearrangement joins TRBV11-3 to TRBJ2-3; D is undetermined. The CDR3 is 12 amino acids. The germline CDR1 and CDR2 sequences are SGHNT and YENEEA. V was shortened by 6 bases and J by 6 bases, with 10 bases between the two germline ends.

CDR3 bases: TGTGCCATCAGTGGGACAGGGGGCAACACTGAAGCTTTCTTT. As protein: CAISGTGGNTEAFF. V usage is TRBV10-3 and J usage is TRBJ1-1; TRBD1 aligns across 11 bases. V shed 4 bases and J 2 bases; nucleotides not matched to a gene: 0. The CDR3 is made up of 14 amino acids. Germline V gene data show CDR1 as ENHRY and CDR2 as SYGVKD.